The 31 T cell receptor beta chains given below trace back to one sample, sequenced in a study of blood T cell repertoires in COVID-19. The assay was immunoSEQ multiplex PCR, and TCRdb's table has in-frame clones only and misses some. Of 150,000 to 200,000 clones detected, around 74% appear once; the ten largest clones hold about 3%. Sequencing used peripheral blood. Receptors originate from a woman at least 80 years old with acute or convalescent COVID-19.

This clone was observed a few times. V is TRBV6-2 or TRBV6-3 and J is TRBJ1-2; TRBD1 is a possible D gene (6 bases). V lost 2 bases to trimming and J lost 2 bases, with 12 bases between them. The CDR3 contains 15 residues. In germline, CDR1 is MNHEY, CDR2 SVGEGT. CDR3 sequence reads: CASSYADRTNYGYTF. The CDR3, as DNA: TGTGCCAGCAGTTACGCCGACAGGACCAACTATGGCTACACCTTC.

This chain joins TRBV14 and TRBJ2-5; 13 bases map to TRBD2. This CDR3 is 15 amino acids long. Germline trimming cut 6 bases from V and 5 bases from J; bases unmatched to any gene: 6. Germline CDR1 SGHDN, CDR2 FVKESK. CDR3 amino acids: CASSQGLAGTETQYF. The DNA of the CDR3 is TGTGCCAGCAGTCAGGGACTAGCGGGAACTGAGACCCAGTACTTC.

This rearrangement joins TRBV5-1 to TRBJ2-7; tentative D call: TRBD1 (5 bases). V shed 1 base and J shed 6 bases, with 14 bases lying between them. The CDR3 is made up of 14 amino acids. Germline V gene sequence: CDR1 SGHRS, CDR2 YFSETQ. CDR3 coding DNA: TGCGCCAGCAGCTTGACAGGCAAGTTGAGCGAGCAGTACTTC. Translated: CASSLTGKLSEQYF.

CDR3 protein: CASSRRDRQETQYF. CDR3 coding DNA: TGTGCCAGCAGTAGAAGGGACAGGCAAGAGACCCAGTACTTC. V is TRBV6-5 and J is TRBJ2-5, with TRBD1 identical over 8 bases. Germline CDR1 reads MNHEY; CDR2 reads SVGAGI. The CDR3 totals 14 residues. J gave up 2 bases and V 5 bases, and 4 bases lay outside the gene matches.

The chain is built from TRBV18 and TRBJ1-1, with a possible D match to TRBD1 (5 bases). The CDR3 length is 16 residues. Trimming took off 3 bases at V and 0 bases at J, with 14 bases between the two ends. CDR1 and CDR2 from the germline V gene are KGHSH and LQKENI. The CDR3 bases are TGTGCCAGCTCACCTTCGGGCGGGGGGATGAACACTGAAGCTTTCTTT. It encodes CASSPSGGGMNTEAFF. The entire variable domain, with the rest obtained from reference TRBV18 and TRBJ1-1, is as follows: NAGVMQNPRHLVRRRGQEARLRCSPMKGHSHVYWYRQLPEEGLKFMVYLQKENIIDESGMPKERFSAEFPKEGPSILRIQQVVRGDSAAYFCASSPSGGGMNTEAFFGQGTRLTVV.

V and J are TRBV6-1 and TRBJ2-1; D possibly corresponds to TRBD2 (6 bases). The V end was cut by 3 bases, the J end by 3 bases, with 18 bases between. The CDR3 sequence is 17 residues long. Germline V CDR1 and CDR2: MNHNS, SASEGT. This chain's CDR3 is CASSDRKGGIRYNEQFF. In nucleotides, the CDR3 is TGTGCCAGCAGTGACAGAAAGGGCGGGATTCGCTACAATGAGCAGTTCTTC.

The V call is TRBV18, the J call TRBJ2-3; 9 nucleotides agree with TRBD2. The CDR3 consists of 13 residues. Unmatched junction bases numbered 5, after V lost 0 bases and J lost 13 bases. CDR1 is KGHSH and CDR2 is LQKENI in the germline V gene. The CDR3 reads CASSPPVREGKYF. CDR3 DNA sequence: TGTGCCAGCTCACCACCCGTGCGGGAGGGGAAGTATTTT.

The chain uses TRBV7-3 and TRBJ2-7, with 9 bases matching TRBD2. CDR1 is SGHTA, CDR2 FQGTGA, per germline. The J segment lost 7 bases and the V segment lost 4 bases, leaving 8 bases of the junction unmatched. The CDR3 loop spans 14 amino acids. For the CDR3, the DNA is TGTGCCAGCAGCTCAGCGGGAGGATCGGGGGAGCAGTACTTC. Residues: CASSSAGGSGEQYF. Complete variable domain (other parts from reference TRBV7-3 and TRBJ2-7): GAGVSQTPSNKVTEKGKYVELRCDPISGHTALYWYRQSLGQGPEFLIYFQGTGAADDSGLPNDRFFAVRPEGSVSTLKIQRTERGDSAVYLCASSSAGGSGEQYFGPGTRLTVT.

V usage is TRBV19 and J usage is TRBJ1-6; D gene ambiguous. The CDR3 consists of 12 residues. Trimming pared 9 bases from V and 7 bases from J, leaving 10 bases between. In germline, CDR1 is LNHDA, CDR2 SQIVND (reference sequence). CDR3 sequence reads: CASAFVNSPLHF. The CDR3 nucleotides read TGTGCCAGCGCGTTTGTAAATTCACCCCTCCACTTT.

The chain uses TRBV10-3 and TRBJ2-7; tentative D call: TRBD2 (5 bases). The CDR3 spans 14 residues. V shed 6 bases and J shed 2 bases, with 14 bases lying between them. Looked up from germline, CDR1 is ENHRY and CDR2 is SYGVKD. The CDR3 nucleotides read TGTGCCATCAGGGAATCAAGAGGGACCTACGAGCAGTACTTC. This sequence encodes CAIRESRGTYEQYF.

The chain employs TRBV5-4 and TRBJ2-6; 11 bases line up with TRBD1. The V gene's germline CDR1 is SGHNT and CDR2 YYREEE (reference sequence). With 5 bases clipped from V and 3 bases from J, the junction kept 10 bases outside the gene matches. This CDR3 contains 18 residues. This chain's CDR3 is CASSDPGTGGYGANVLTF. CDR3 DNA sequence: TGTGCCAGCAGTGATCCCGGGACAGGGGGTTATGGGGCCAACGTCCTGACTTTC.

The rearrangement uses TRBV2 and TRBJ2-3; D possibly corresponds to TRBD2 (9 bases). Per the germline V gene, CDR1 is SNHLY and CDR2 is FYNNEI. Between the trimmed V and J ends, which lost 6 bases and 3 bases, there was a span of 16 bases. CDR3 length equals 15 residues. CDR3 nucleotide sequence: TGTGCCAGCAGCAGGGGGCTAGCGGGAACAGATACGCAGTATTTT. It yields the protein CASSRGLAGTDTQYF. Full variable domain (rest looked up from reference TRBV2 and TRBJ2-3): EPEVTQTPSHQVTQMGQEVILRCVPISNHLYFYWYRQILGQKVEFLVSFYNNEISEKSEIFDDQFSVERPDGSNFTLKIRSTKLEDSAMYFCASSRGLAGTDTQYFGPGTRLTVL.

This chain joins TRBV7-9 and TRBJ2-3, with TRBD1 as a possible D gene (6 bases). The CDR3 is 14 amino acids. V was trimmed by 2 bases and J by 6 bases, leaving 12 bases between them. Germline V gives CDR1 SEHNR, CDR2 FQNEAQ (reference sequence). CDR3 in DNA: TGTGCCAGCAGCTTAACAGGGCCCGAGGATACGCAGTATTTT. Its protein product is CASSLTGPEDTQYF.

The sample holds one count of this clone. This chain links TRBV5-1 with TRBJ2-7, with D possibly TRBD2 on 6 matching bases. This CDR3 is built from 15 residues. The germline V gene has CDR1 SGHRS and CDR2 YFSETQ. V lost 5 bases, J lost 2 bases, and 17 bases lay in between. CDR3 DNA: TGCGCCAGCAGTGGGAGAGGAGGGTCCACCTACGAGCAGTACTTC. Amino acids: CASSGRGGSTYEQYF.

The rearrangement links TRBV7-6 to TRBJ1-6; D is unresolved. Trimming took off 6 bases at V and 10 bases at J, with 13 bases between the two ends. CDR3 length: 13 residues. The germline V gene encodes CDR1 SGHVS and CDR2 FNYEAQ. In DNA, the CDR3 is TGTGCCAGCAGGGGAGGTCCGGGGTCACCCCTCCACTTT. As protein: CASRGGPGSPLHF.

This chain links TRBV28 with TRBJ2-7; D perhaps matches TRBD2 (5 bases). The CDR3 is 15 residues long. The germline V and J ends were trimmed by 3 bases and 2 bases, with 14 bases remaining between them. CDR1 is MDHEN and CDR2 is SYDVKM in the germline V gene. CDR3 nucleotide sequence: TGTGCCAGCAGTTTTGGGTCGGGGTATCCCTACGAGCAGTACTTC. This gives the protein CASSFGSGYPYEQYF. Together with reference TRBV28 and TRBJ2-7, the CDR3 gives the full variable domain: DVKVTQSSRYLVKRTGEKVFLECVQDMDHENMFWYRQDPGLGLRLIYFSYDVKMKEKGDIPEGYSVSREKKERFSLILESASTNQTSMYLCASSFGSGYPYEQYFGPGTRLTVT.

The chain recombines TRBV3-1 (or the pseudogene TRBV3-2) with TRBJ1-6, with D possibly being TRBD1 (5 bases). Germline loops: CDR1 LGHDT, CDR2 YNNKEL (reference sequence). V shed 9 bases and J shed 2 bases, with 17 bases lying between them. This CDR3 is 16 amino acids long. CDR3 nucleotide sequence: TGTGCCAGTTCCGATGGGGCCGAGGCCTATAATTCACCCCTCCACTTT. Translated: CASSDGAEAYNSPLHF.

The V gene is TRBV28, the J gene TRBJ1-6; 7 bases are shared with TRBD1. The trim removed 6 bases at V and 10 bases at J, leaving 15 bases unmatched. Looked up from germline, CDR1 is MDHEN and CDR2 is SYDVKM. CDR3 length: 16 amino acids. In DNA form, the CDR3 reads TGTGCCAGCAGCCCTCAAGACAGGGCGCGCTACTCACCCCTCCACTTT. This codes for CASSPQDRARYSPLHF. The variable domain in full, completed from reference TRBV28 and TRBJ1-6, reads DVKVTQSSRYLVKRTGEKVFLECVQDMDHENMFWYRQDPGLGLRLIYFSYDVKMKEKGDIPEGYSVSREKKERFSLILESASTNQTSMYLCASSPQDRARYSPLHFGNGTRLTVT.

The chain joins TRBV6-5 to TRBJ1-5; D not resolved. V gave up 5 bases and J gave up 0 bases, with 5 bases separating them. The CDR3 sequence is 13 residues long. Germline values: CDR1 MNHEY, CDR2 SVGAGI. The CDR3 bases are TGTGCCAGCAGTACGGTTAGCAATCAGCCCCAGCATTTT. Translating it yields CASSTVSNQPQHF.

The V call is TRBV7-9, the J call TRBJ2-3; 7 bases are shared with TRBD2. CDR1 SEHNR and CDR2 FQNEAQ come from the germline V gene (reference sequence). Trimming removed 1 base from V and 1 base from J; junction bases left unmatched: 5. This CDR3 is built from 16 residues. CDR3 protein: CASSLVALAGTDTQYF. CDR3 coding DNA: TGTGCCAGCAGCTTAGTAGCGCTAGCGGGCACAGATACGCAGTATTTT.

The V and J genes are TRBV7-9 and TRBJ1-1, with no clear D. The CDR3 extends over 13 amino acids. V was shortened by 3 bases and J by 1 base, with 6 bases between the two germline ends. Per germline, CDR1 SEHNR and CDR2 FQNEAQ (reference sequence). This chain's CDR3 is CASSFTENTEAFF. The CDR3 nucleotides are TGTGCCAGCAGCTTCACAGAGAACACTGAAGCTTTCTTT.

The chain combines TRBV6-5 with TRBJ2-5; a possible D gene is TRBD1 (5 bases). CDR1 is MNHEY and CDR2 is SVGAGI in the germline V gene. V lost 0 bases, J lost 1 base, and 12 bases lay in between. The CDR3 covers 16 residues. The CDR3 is CASSYSPGKFQETQYF. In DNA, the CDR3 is TGTGCCAGCAGTTACTCGCCAGGGAAATTCCAAGAGACCCAGTACTTC.

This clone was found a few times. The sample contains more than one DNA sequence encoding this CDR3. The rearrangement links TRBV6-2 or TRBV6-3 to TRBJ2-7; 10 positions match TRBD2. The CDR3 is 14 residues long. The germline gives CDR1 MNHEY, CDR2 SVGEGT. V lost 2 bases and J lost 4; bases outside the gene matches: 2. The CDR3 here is CASSYPGLAYEQYF. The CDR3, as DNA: TGTGCCAGCAGTTACCCGGGACTAGCGTACGAGCAGTACTTC.

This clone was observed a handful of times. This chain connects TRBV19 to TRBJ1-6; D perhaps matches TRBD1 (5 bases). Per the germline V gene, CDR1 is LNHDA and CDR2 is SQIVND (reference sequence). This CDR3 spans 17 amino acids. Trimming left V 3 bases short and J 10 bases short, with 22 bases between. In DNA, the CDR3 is TGTGCCAGTAGTATCGGGCTTTGGGGCCTGCAGGGATCACCCCTCCACTTT. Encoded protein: CASSIGLWGLQGSPLHF.

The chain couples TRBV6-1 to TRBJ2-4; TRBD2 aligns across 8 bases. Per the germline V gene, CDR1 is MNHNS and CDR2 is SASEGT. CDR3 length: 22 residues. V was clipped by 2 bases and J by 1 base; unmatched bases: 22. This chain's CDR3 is CASSEQGGWLAGGQGAKNIQYF. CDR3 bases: TGTGCCAGCAGTGAACAGGGTGGTTGGCTAGCGGGTGGCCAAGGGGCCAAAAACATTCAGTACTTC.

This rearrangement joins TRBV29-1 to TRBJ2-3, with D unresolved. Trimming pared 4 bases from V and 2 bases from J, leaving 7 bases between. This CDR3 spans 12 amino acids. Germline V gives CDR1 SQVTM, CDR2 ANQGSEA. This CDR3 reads CSVGTYTDTQYF. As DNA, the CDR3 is TGCAGCGTTGGTACATACACAGATACGCAGTATTTT.

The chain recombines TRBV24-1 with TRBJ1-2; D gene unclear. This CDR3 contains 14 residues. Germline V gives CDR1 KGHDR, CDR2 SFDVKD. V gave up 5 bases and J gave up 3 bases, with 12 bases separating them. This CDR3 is CATSAPAVDYGYTF. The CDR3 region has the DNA TGTGCCACCAGTGCTCCTGCGGTTGACTATGGCTACACCTTC.

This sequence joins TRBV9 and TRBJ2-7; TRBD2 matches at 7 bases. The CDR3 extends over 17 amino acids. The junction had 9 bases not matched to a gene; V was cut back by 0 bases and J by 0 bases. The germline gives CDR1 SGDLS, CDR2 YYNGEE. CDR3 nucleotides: TGTGCCAGCAGCGTAGTAGCGGGTGAGCCTGACTCCTACGAGCAGTACTTC. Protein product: CASSVVAGEPDSYEQYF.

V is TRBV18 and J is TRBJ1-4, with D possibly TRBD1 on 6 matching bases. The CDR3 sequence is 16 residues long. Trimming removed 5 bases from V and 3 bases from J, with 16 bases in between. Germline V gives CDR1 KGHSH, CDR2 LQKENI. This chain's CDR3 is CASSLDSFRANEKLFF. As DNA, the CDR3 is TGTGCCAGCTCATTGGACAGTTTCCGAGCTAATGAAAAACTGTTTTTT.

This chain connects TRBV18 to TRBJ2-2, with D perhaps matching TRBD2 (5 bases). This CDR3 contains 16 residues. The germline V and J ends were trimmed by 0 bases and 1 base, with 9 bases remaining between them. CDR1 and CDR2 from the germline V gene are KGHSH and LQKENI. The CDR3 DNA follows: TGTGCCAGCTCACCACCGTCCGGGGTGAACACCGGGGAGCTGTTTTTT. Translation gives CASSPPSGVNTGELFF.

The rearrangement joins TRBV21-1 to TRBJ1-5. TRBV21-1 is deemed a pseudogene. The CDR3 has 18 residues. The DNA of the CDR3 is TGTGCCAGCAGCAGTCGACGCCCGGGTCCCTTAGGCAATCAGCCCCAGCATTTT. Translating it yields CASSSRRPGPLGNQPQHF.